A single TCR beta chain is shown here with its context. The length of the CDR3 is 15 residues. Per the germline V gene, CDR1 is MDHEN and CDR2 is SYDVKM. V trimming: 3 bases; J trimming: 6 bases; junction bases outside the gene matches: 8. The sample comes from a study of blood T cell repertoires in COVID-19. Under the authors' procedure: Nucleated cell counts were estimated from reference gene primer amplification. The protocol was immunoSEQ multiplex PCR, while the TCRdb copy is restricted to in-frame clones and leaves out a portion. The DNA was the basis for D and trimming; V, J and clone size are from that table. The data show approximately 190,000 clones, approximately 82% seen once.

The sample was peripheral blood. The chain combines TRBV28 with TRBJ1-5; 7 nucleotides agree with TRBD1. The sequence came from a human donor with acute or convalescent COVID-19. The donor label of this sample is uncertain. CDR3 in amino acids: CASSFPRQGPQPQHF. DNA of the CDR3: TGTGCCAGCAGTTTCCCGAGACAGGGCCCTCAGCCCCAGCATTTT.